Following are 21 T cell receptor beta chains from one sample sequenced in a study of blood T cell repertoires in COVID-19. Generated by immunoSEQ multiplex PCR, the TCRdb table keeps only in-frame clones and is missing some. The data contain roughly 150,000 clones, around 82% of them singletons. The sequenced sample consisted of peripheral blood. The receptors stem from a man between 60 and 75 years old with active or convalescent COVID-19.

The J gene is TRBJ2-1, the V gene TRBV3-1 (or the pseudogene TRBV3-2), with 8 bases that match TRBD2. CDR3 size: 15 residues. Trimming at V came to 4 bases and at J to 7 bases, leaving 9 bases not matched to a gene. Germline assignment: CDR1 LGHDT and CDR2 YNNKEL (reference sequence). The CDR3 DNA sequence: TGTGCCAGCAGCCCCAGCGGGAGTCCTGGGAATGAGCAGTTCTTC. Protein: CASSPSGSPGNEQFF.

This chain uses TRBV2 with TRBJ1-5; the D is unclear. Germline CDR1 is SNHLY and CDR2 is FYNNEI. Between the trimmed V and J ends, which lost 4 bases and 5 bases, there was a span of 15 bases. The length of the CDR3 is 15 residues. CDR3 bases: TGTGCCAGCAGTGCTGGAGCCCCCGCACATCAGCCCCAGCATTTT. It codes for CASSAGAPAHQPQHF.

The CDR3 loop reads CASSPARTIRYEQYF. CDR3 coding DNA: TGTGCCAGCAGCCCCGCCCGAACCATCCGGTACGAGCAGTACTTC. The genes are TRBV3-1 (or the pseudogene TRBV3-2) and TRBJ2-7; D gene unclear. Between the trimmed V and J ends, which lost 4 bases and 4 bases, there was a span of 17 bases. The CDR3 loop spans 15 amino acids. Germline-derived CDR1 and CDR2 are LGHDT and YNNKEL (reference sequence).

A few counts support this clone. The chain combines TRBV29-1 with TRBJ2-3; perhaps TRBD2 as D (5 bases). The V gene's germline CDR1 is SQVTM and CDR2 ANQGSEA. The CDR3 loop spans 12 amino acids. V was clipped by 5 bases and J by 1 base, with 7 bases between them. DNA of the CDR3: TGCAGCGTTACCGGGGGCACAGATACGCAGTATTTT. This gives the protein CSVTGGTDTQYF.

The V call is TRBV19, the J call TRBJ2-2, with 9 positions matching TRBD2. V was clipped by 4 bases and J by 6 bases; unmatched bases: 6. Germline V lookup: CDR1 LNHDA, CDR2 SQIVND (reference sequence). This CDR3 has 15 amino acids. CDR3 nucleotides: TGTGCCAGTAGTACTGGCGGGGGGGCCGCCGGGGAGCTGTTTTTT. It codes for CASSTGGGAAGELFF.

This sequence joins TRBV28 and TRBJ2-3, with 9 bases that match TRBD2. This CDR3 contains 14 residues. Losses at the gene ends were 6 bases for V and 5 bases for J; bases not matched to a gene: 6. The germline gives CDR1 MDHEN, CDR2 SYDVKM. This CDR3 reads CASRGSGSVDTQYF. The CDR3, as DNA: TGTGCCAGCAGGGGTAGCGGGAGTGTAGATACGCAGTATTTT.

The V call is TRBV2, the J call TRBJ2-7, with 9 bases matching TRBD1. V was clipped by 8 bases and J by 2 bases; unmatched bases: 4. From germline, CDR1 is SNHLY and CDR2 FYNNEI. This CDR3 is 13 amino acids long. In DNA, the CDR3 is TGTGCCAGCGGGGGGACAGGGCCCTACGAGCAGTACTTC. This codes for CASGGTGPYEQYF.

This clone was counted at least ten times. This chain links TRBV3-1 (or the pseudogene TRBV3-2) with TRBJ2-7; 11 nucleotides line up with TRBD2. CDR1 and CDR2 from the germline V gene are LGHDT and YNNKEL (reference sequence). The CDR3 sequence is 14 residues long. V shed 8 bases and J 1 base; nucleotides not matched to a gene: 4. CDR3 loop: CASGASGGSYEQYF. CDR3 bases: TGTGCCAGCGGGGCTAGCGGGGGGTCCTACGAGCAGTACTTC.

The table lists this clone with a few counts. The chain couples TRBV12-3 or TRBV12-4 to TRBJ2-1; D is unresolved. The germline V and J ends were trimmed by 6 bases and 3 bases, with 3 bases remaining between them. This CDR3 has 11 residues. DNA of the CDR3: TGTGCCAGCAGCCTCTACAATGAGCAGTTCTTC. Its translation is CASSLYNEQFF.

This clone was seen just once. This sequence joins TRBV5-6 and TRBJ2-4; 7 bases match TRBD2. The CDR3 has 16 residues. Germline trimming cut 4 bases from V and 0 bases from J; bases unmatched to any gene: 7. Germline CDR1 is SGHDT and CDR2 is YYEEEE. The CDR3: CASSHASGGAKNIQYF. The CDR3 DNA is TGTGCCAGCAGCCATGCCTCGGGGGGAGCCAAAAACATTCAGTACTTC.

The chain uses TRBV5-5 and TRBJ1-3; D might be TRBD1 (6 bases). Germline-derived CDR1 and CDR2 are SGHKS and YYEKEE (reference sequence). CDR3 length equals 16 residues. Trimming shortened V by 3 bases and J by 0 bases, and 13 bases separated the two germline ends. This CDR3 is CASSSYRVGSGNTIYF. CDR3 sequence (DNA): TGTGCCAGCAGCTCATACAGGGTCGGCTCTGGAAACACCATATATTTT.

The table lists this clone with a few counts. The chain has TRBV4-2 and TRBJ2-3; the match to TRBD2 covers 9 bases. CDR1 is LGHNA and CDR2 is YNFKEQ in the germline V gene. The length of the CDR3 is 19 residues. Trimming took 0 bases from V and 4 from J; bases not matched to a gene: 14. The CDR3 coding sequence is TGTGCCAGCAGCCAAGATAGGCTAGCGGGGTTGGGTTCCGCAGATACGCAGTATTTT. Residues: CASSQDRLAGLGSADTQYF.

This clone was counted a single time. The V gene is TRBV2, the J gene TRBJ1-1, with 8 bases lining up with TRBD1. The CDR3 is made up of 16 amino acids. V was pared by 3 bases and J by 1 base, with 7 bases of the junction left unmatched. Germline V gene lookup returns CDR1 SNHLY and CDR2 FYNNEI. Here the CDR3 DNA reads TGTGCCAGCAGTGATCTCGACAGGGGAAAGAACACTGAAGCTTTCTTT. Translating gives CASSDLDRGKNTEAFF. Full variable domain (missing parts from reference TRBV2 and TRBJ1-1): EPEVTQTPSHQVTQMGQEVILRCVPISNHLYFYWYRQILGQKVEFLVSFYNNEISEKSEIFDDQFSVERPDGSNFTLKIRSTKLEDSAMYFCASSDLDRGKNTEAFFGQGTRLTVV.

V is TRBV19 and J is TRBJ2-6, with D tentatively TRBD2 (5 bases). With 10 bases removed from V and 4 bases from J, the gap between germline ends came to 14 bases. The CDR3 runs 14 residues. In germline, CDR1 is LNHDA, CDR2 SQIVND (reference sequence). CDR3 coding DNA: TGTGCCACCGGGATGCCTGGCGGGGCCAACGTCCTGACTTTC. Protein sequence: CATGMPGGANVLTF. Supplemented by reference TRBV19 and TRBJ2-6, the full variable domain reads DGGITQSPKYLFRKEGQNVTLSCEQNLNHDAMYWYRQDPGQGLRLIYYSQIVNDFQKGDIAEGYSVSREKKESFPLTVTSAQKNPTAFYLCATGMPGGANVLTFGAGSRLTVL.

The V gene is TRBV28, the J gene TRBJ1-2, with unresolved D. The germline gives CDR1 MDHEN, CDR2 SYDVKM. The CDR3 length is 13 residues. Trimming cost V 1 base and J 8 bases, with 11 bases left between them. CDR3 nucleotides: TGTGCCAGCAGTTTATTGGGAAGGGAGGGCTACACCTTC. Residues: CASSLLGREGYTF.

The chain uses TRBV19 and TRBJ1-5; maybe TRBD1 (5 bases). V lost 4 bases and J 6 bases, leaving 10 bases between the germline ends. The CDR3 has 13 amino acids. The germline V gene has CDR1 LNHDA and CDR2 SQIVND (reference sequence). The CDR3 is CASSKGEGQPQHF. In DNA, the CDR3 is TGTGCCAGTAGTAAAGGGGAGGGTCAGCCCCAGCATTTT.

The rearrangement uses TRBV29-1 and TRBJ1-1; 7 bases are shared with TRBD1. Germline CDR1 reads SQVTM; CDR2 reads ANQGSEA. Trimming at V came to 6 bases and at J to 2 bases, leaving 6 bases not matched to a gene. The length of the CDR3 is 13 residues. This CDR3 is CSVRGQQNTEAFF. CDR3 in DNA: TGCAGCGTCCGGGGACAGCAAAACACTGAAGCTTTCTTT.

V is TRBV12-3 or TRBV12-4 and J is TRBJ2-7; perhaps TRBD1 as D (6 bases). V lost 3 bases, J lost 13 bases, and 19 bases lay in between. The CDR3 totals 13 residues. CDR3 DNA: TGTGCCAGCAGTTTTGAGGGGGATACGAGCAGCTACTTC. Translating it yields CASSFEGDTSSYF.

This clone turned up a few times. The chain carries TRBV28 and TRBJ2-7; 8 positions agree with TRBD2. V was pared by 6 bases and J by 2 bases, with 15 bases of the junction left unmatched. The germline gives CDR1 MDHEN, CDR2 SYDVKM. The CDR3 runs 17 residues. The DNA of the CDR3 is TGTGCCAGCAGCCCTGGGGGTGTCGGGAGGGAACCCTACGAGCAGTACTTC. It encodes CASSPGGVGREPYEQYF.

The chain links TRBV5-1 to TRBJ2-3, with D unclear. The CDR3 sequence is 13 residues long. V gave up 5 bases and J gave up 8 bases, with 15 bases separating them. Germline CDR1 SGHRS, CDR2 YFSETQ. CDR3 region: CASRALGSATQYF. CDR3 coding DNA: TGCGCCAGCAGAGCCCTAGGTTCAGCTACGCAGTATTTT.

The CDR3 loop reads CASSSQTGSYNEQFF. CDR3 nucleotide sequence: TGTGCCAGCAGTTCTCAGACTGGTTCCTACAATGAGCAGTTCTTC. The chain combines TRBV6-5 with TRBJ2-1; D remains ambiguous. The CDR3 contains 15 residues. CDR1 and CDR2 (germline): MNHEY, SVGAGI. The germline V and J ends were trimmed by 4 bases and 1 base, with 11 bases remaining between them.